The rows below give T cell receptor beta chains drawn from one sample of a study of T cell repertoires in cytomegalovirus infection. TCRdb processed the reads anew with MiXCR; each CDR3 protein has one entry. The sample lists around 310,000 distinct CDR3 sequences, 29% occurring once. The antigens of these receptors remain unknown. The specimen was cultured PBMCs, collected from culture after CMV antigen stimulation. The source is a human donor in good health (CMV status not recorded). Some clones in this sample may be carry-over from other donors' samples. CDR3s include the opening cysteine and the closing phenylalanine or tryptophan. The D gene is left open where the match is weak. Rows give clone size only sometimes, using once, few, many, or a class for an expanded clone.

>few|TRBJ1-5|.|TRBV12-3/TRBV12-4
TGTGCCAGCAGTTTATTTCAGGGAAAGGATCAGCCCCAGCATTTT
CASSLFQGKDQPQHF
>.|TRBJ1-2|TRBD1|TRBV12-5
TGTGCTAGTGGTTTGGTACTGGACAGGGGGCGGAGTGGCTACACCTTC
CASGLVLDRGRSGYTF
>.|TRBJ2-1|TRBD2|TRBV5-4
TGTGCCAGCAGCTCGGGACTAGCGGGAAACAATGAGCAGTTCTTC
CASSSGLAGNNEQFF
>.|TRBJ1-2|.|TRBV7-9
TGTGCCAGCAGCAAGGGGGATTTAGTGGGCTACACCTTC
CASSKGDLVGYTF
>once|TRBJ2-3|TRBD2|TRBV28
TGTGCCAGCAGTACTCTAGCGGGAGTCGGTACGCAGTATTTT
CASSTLAGVGTQYF
>few|TRBJ2-3|TRBD2|TRBV2
TGTGCCAGCAGTGAAGTCGCATTTAGCGGGAGGATAGGAGATACGCAGTATTTT
CASSEVAFSGRIGDTQYF
>many|TRBJ2-1|.|TRBV7-2
TGTGCCAGCAGCTTACGGCGGGCCCCAGGGGAGCAGTTCTTC
CASSLRRAPGEQFF
>.|TRBJ2-4|.|TRBV20-1
TGCAGTGCCCTGGACGTAATGCTAGCCAAAAACATTCAGTACTTC
CSALDVMLAKNIQYF
>.|TRBJ2-1|TRBD1|TRBV9
TGTGCCAGCAGCATAAGCCAGGGGGTGGGCTACAATGAGCAGTTCTTC
CASSISQGVGYNEQFF
>.|TRBJ2-5|TRBD1|TRBV4-3
TGCGCCAGCAGCCAATCGGACAGGGGAGAGACCCAGTACTTC
CASSQSDRGETQYF
>few|TRBJ2-1|.|TRBV7-8
TGTGCCAGCAGCTTAGTGGGGAGCAATGAGCAGTTCTTC
CASSLVGSNEQFF
>few|TRBJ1-6|.|TRBV6-1
TGTGCCAGCAGTGTTGTTGGTCAGGATTCACCCCTCCACTTT
CASSVVGQDSPLHF
>.|TRBJ2-7|TRBD2|TRBV11-2
TGTGCCAGCTCTTTAGCGGGAGGGCCCGACGAGCAGTACTTC
CASSLAGGPDEQYF
>few|TRBJ1-1|.|TRBV12-3/TRBV12-4
TGTGCCACTTGGGACTTCAGGGAGCAGCCTTTCTTT
CATWDFREQPFF
>few|TRBJ1-2|.|TRBV28
TGTGCCAGCAGTTTACTCTCCCTCCAAAGAAACTATGGCTACACCTTC
CASSLLSLQRNYGYTF
>few|TRBJ2-7|.|TRBV27
TGTGCCAGCAGTTCCAAGGACGAGCAGTACTTC
CASSSKDEQYF
>few|TRBJ2-6|.|TRBV5-4
TGTGCCAGCAGGGACGGCTCCTCCGGGGCCAACGTCCTGACTTTC
CASRDGSSGANVLTF
>.|TRBJ1-2|.|TRBV19
TGTGCCAGTAGTATAGATCGGCTTTGGGGCGCCCATGGCTACACCTTC
CASSIDRLWGAHGYTF
>few|TRBJ1-1|.|TRBV12-3/TRBV12-4
TGTGCCAGCACTGGGCGGGGAGGCACTGAAGCTTTCTTT
CASTGRGGTEAFF
>.|TRBJ2-1|.|TRBV6-8
TGTGCCAGCAGTTACGGCGGAGAGGGGCTCGCCAATGAGCAGTTCTTC
CASSYGGEGLANEQFF
>.|TRBJ1-6|.|TRBV6-8
TGTGCCAGCAGTCCCCGGGACAAGGGGTATAATTCACCCCTCCACTTT
CASSPRDKGYNSPLHF
>few|TRBJ2-2|.|TRBV19
TGTGCCAGTACTGTAAGGGGCCTGTTCGCGAACACCGGGGAGCTGTTTTTT
CASTVRGLFANTGELFF
>once|TRBJ2-1|.|TRBV9
TGTGCCAGCAGCTTAGACGGGGCCCCCAATGAGCAGTTCTTC
CASSLDGAPNEQFF
>few|TRBJ1-1|.|TRBV6-1
TGTGCCAGCAGTGAATTGTACAGTGAAGCTTTCTTT
CASSELYSEAFF
>few|TRBJ1-5|.|TRBV19
TGTGCCAGTAAATCGGGGGAAGGTGGCAATCAGCCCCAGCATTTT
CASKSGEGGNQPQHF
>.|TRBJ1-5|TRBD1|TRBV20-1
TGCAGTGCTCCCCAACGTTGGGAGGGGGCTCATCAGCCCCAGCATTTT
CSAPQRWEGAHQPQHF
>few|TRBJ1-6|.|TRBV7-6
TGTGCCAGCAGACCCTTGGGGGCGCGGGATTCACCCCTCCACTTT
CASRPLGARDSPLHF
>few|TRBJ2-5|TRBD1|TRBV19
TGTGCCAGTAGTTTTGGGACAGCTGAAGAGACCCAGTACTTC
CASSFGTAEETQYF
>.|TRBJ2-7|TRBD1|TRBV28
TGTGCCAGCAGTTTATGGGGACAGGAGTCCTACGAGCAGTACTTC
CASSLWGQESYEQYF
>many|TRBJ2-7|TRBD2|TRBV7-8
TGTGCCAGCAGCGATACTAGCGGGGGGTACGAGCAGTACTTC
CASSDTSGGYEQYF
>many|TRBJ2-7|.|TRBV20-1
TGCAGTGCTAGATCGGGACGGCGACACTTGGACGAGCAGTACTTC
CSARSGRRHLDEQYF
>.|TRBJ1-1|TRBD1|TRBV19
TGTGCCAGTAGTATCCGGGACAGCCCTTACATGAACACTGAAGCTTTCTTT
CASSIRDSPYMNTEAFF
>few|TRBJ1-5|.|TRBV19
TGTGCCAGTAGTATAGATCGGGAGGGCGGTCAGCCCCAGCATTTT
CASSIDREGGQPQHF
>few|TRBJ1-5|TRBD1|TRBV10-3
TGTGCCATCAGTGAAGGGGGCGGTAATCAGCCCCAGCATTTT
CAISEGGGNQPQHF
>.|TRBJ2-1|TRBD1|TRBV19
TGTGCCAGTAGTATTCAAGGGGGCAGGTACAATGAGCAGTTCTTC
CASSIQGGRYNEQFF
>.|TRBJ2-6|.|TRBV5-1
TGCGCCAGCAGCTTGGAACAGTCCTCTGGGGCCAACGTCCTGACTTTC
CASSLEQSSGANVLTF
>few|TRBJ2-7|.|TRBV20-1
TGCAGTGCTAGGGGTCCTTTCTACGAGCAGTACTTC
CSARGPFYEQYF
>few|TRBJ2-7|TRBD1|TRBV7-2
TGTGCCAGCAGCTCGACAGGGACCGAGCAGTACTTC
CASSSTGTEQYF
>.|TRBJ2-7|.|TRBV7-2
TGTGCCAGCAGCGAACAGGATGCCGAGCAGTACTTC
CASSEQDAEQYF
>few|TRBJ2-3|.|TRBV7-4
TGTGCCAGCAGCTTAGCGTCGGGGGCAGATACGCAGTATTTT
CASSLASGADTQYF
>.|TRBJ2-7|TRBD2|TRBV7-2
TGTGCCAGCAGCTCCGATAGCGGGAGACCCTACGAGCAGTACTTC
CASSSDSGRPYEQYF
>few|TRBJ1-2|TRBD1|TRBV10-2
TGCGCCAGCAGTGAAGGGACAGGGGGGTCTAAGTATGGCTACACCTTC
CASSEGTGGSKYGYTF
>few|TRBJ2-2|.|TRBV11-1
TGTGCCAGCAGCTTAGTTGGGGCAAACACCGGGGAGCTGTTTTTT
CASSLVGANTGELFF
>.|TRBJ1-5|.|TRBV24-1
TGTGCCACCAGTGACCCCAATCAGCCCCAGCATTTT
CATSDPNQPQHF
>.|TRBJ2-7|TRBD2|TRBV19
TGTGCCAGTAGTACAATCCTCGGGACTAGTCTCATATCCTACGAGCAGTACTTC
CASSTILGTSLISYEQYF
>few|TRBJ2-7|TRBD1|TRBV19
TGTGCCAGTAGTCTTGAGGACAGGATGGGCGAGCAGTACTTC
CASSLEDRMGEQYF
>many|TRBJ2-3|.|TRBV7-2
TGTGCCAGCAGCCTCCTTGAGGTTACAGATACGCAGTATTTT
CASSLLEVTDTQYF
>.|TRBJ1-2|.|TRBV13
TGTGCCAGCAGTTACTCCCCACCGGGACCCCTAGCTGGCTACACCTTC
CASSYSPPGPLAGYTF
>.|TRBJ1-3|.|TRBV5-4
TGTGCCAGCGCAATGGGGGGCGGAAGCTCTGGAAACACCATATATTTT
CASAMGGGSSGNTIYF
>.|TRBJ1-4|.|TRBV10-3
TGTGCCATCAGTGAAGGTGGAGTTAATGAAAAACTGTTTTTT
CAISEGGVNEKLFF
>few|TRBJ1-1|TRBD1|TRBV6-1
TGTGCCAGCAGGGACAGGGGCCCTATGAACACTGAAGCTTTCTTT
CASRDRGPMNTEAFF
>.|TRBJ1-4|TRBD1|TRBV4-1
TGCGCCAGCAGCCAATCGACAGGGTCCGGGCATGAAAAACTGTTTTTT
CASSQSTGSGHEKLFF
>few|TRBJ2-1|.|TRBV5-5
TGTGCCAGCAGCCCCACGGGGCTAGCGAGCGGGCCCTACAATGAGCAGTTCTTC
CASSPTGLASGPYNEQFF
>few|TRBJ2-3|TRBD2|TRBV5-4
TGTGCCAGCAGACCCGGGGTTAGCGGGGACCGCACAGATACGCAGTATTTT
CASRPGVSGDRTDTQYF
>.|TRBJ1-1|.|TRBV7-6
TGTGCCAGCAGCCCAACAAGAGGGGGCACTGAAGCTTTCTTT
CASSPTRGGTEAFF
>few|TRBJ2-5|.|TRBV18
TGTGCCAGCTCACCGGTGTTGGTTGAAGAGACCCAGTACTTC
CASSPVLVEETQYF
>many|TRBJ1-1|.|TRBV12-3/TRBV12-4
TGTGCCAGCAGTTTCAACAGGGACACTGAAGCTTTCTTT
CASSFNRDTEAFF
>few|TRBJ1-1|.|TRBV6-1
TGTGCCAGCAGTGATATCTGGACTGTAGCTTTCTTT
CASSDIWTVAFF